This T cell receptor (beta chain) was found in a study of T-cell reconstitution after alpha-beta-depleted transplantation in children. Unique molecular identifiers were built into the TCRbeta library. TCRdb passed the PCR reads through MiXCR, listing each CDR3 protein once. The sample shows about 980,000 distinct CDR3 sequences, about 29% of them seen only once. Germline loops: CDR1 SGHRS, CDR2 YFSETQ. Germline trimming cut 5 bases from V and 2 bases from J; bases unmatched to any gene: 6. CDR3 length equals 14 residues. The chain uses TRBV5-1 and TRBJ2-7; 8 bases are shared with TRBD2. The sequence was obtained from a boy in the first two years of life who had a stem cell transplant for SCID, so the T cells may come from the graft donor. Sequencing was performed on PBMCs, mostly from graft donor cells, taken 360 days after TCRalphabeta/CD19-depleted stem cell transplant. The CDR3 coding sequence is TGCGCCAGCAGTGTGAGCGGGGGTACCTACGAGCAGTACTTC. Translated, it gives CASSVSGGTYEQYF.